The source of this T cell receptor (beta chain) is a study of cytomegalovirus exposure and HLA in healthy donors. PCR amplification relied on 60 Vbeta primers (plus 13 Jbeta primers). The assay was immunoSEQ multiplex PCR, and TCRdb's table has in-frame clones only and misses some. The sample contains approximately 150,000 clones, approximately 80% of which appear only once. The CDR3 is 14 residues long. Per the germline V gene, CDR1 is SEHNR and CDR2 is FQNEAQ (reference sequence). Trimming took off 5 bases at V and 2 bases at J, with 13 bases between the two ends. Healthy bone marrow donors made up the donors.

This clonotype was sampled from a male donor in good health and CMV-seropositive. The sample comprised PBMCs. V and J are TRBV7-9 and TRBJ2-7, with a weak D call TRBD2 (7 bases). The CDR3 region is CASSGGGPTYEQYF. CDR3 bases: TGTGCCAGCAGCGGCGGGGGCCCCACCTACGAGCAGTACTTC.